The sequence of this TCR beta chain was determined in a study of T-cell memory formation after mild COVID-19. Notes on the study in general: Clones which contracted sat mainly in CM and EM if CD4+, and in EMRA if CD8+.

Comments on this clonotype: Its antigen is undetermined.

The CDR3 covers 13 residues. V gave up 5 bases and J gave up 3 bases; unmatched junction bases: 0. From germline, CDR1 is DFQATT and CDR2 SNEGSKA (reference sequence). MiXCR, run by TCRdb on the 5' RACE reads, gives a single entry per CDR3 protein. The data contain about 400,000 distinct CDR3 sequences, approximately 24% of them seen just once; the ten biggest clones take up roughly 9.7%. This sequence joins TRBV20-1 and TRBJ2-7; TRBD2 agrees at 14 bases. Sequencing was performed on PBMCs or a T cell subset sorted from them (not recorded which). The source is an adult woman who had mild COVID-19 (a few samples of this study predate the infection). Cell type and time point are not known. CDR3 in amino acids: CSAGTSGGYEQYF. Here the CDR3 DNA reads TGCAGTGCTGGGACTAGCGGGGGCTACGAGCAGTACTTC.